The entry that follows covers one TCR beta chain sequence. Germline lookup yields CDR1 SQVTM and CDR2 ANQGSEA. The CDR3 is 16 amino acids. After removal of 6 bases from V and 1 base from J, the junction contained 11 bases not matched to a gene. This record comes from a study of T cell changes during pregnancy in multiple sclerosis. Profiled with immunoSEQ multiplex PCR; TCRdb holds only in-frame clones, not every one. The sample carries roughly 70,000 clones, approximately 92% recorded once. This receptor was taken from a female donor with multiple sclerosis, enrolled in a pregnancy study. The chain uses TRBV29-1 and TRBJ1-1, with 10 bases lining up with TRBD1. The sample was peripheral blood, taken in the third trimester of pregnancy. Written as DNA, the CDR3 is TGCAGCGTGGTCCCGGGACAGGGGTTGAGGAACACTGAAGCTTTCTTT. Its translation: CSVVPGQGLRNTEAFF.